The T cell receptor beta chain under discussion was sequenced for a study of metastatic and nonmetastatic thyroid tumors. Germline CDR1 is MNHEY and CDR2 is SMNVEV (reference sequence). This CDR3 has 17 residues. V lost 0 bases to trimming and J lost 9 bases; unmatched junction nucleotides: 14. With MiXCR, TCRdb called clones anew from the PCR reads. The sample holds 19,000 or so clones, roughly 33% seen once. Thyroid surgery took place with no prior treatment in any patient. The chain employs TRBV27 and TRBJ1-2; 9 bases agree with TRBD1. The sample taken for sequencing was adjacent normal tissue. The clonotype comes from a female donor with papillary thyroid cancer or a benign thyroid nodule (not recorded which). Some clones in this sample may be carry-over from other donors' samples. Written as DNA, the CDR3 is TGTGCCAGCAGTTTATCCTTGGGACAGGGAGGATTTTATTGCTACACCTTC. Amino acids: CASSLSLGQGGFYCYTF.